This T cell receptor beta chain was recorded in a study of vaccination and CD4 T cells after COVID-19. Background on the study: Convalescent patients were SARS-CoV-2 positive by nasal swab PCR; about nine mild, one severe.

Trimming removed 4 bases at V and 1 base at J, with 7 bases between. CDR1 MNHEY and CDR2 SVGAGI come from the germline V gene. This CDR3 has 13 amino acids. The Oncomine TCR Beta short-read assay sequenced DNA from cultured CD4+ T cells. TCRdb re-called the PCR reads through MiXCR, storing one row per CDR3 protein. This sample has around 25,000 distinct CDR3 sequences, with 25% to 35% found just once. Stated time point: late sampling 161 to 241 days after vaccination in a few convalescent patients. Treatment denoted: approximately 11-day PBMC culture with coronavirus spike peptide pools or control peptides (ViraFEST assay). Once cultured about 11 days, CD4+ T cells underwent isolation by negative selection. This clonotype was seen only a few times. As yet, its antigen is unknown.

The V call is TRBV6-5, the J call TRBJ1-1; D remains unclear. The TCR originated in a human donor who had recovered from COVID-19. The starting material was CD4+ T cells from blood, cultured in vitro, obtained about 7 months after SARS-CoV-2 vaccination. As DNA, the CDR3 is TGTGCCAGCAGTTGGGTCCCGAACACTGAAGCTTTCTTT. It specifies CASSWVPNTEAFF.